This is a list of T cell receptor beta chains from one sample in a study of blood T cells in healthy people across ages. One entry per CDR3 protein, called by TCRdb with MiXCR from the 5' RACE reads. The data hold 1.5 million to 2 million distinct CDR3 sequences, with 34% observed a single time. Sequenced sample: blood. Receptor source: a woman in her 30s in good health. CDR3s include the opening cysteine and the closing phenylalanine or tryptophan. The D gene is left open where the match is weak. Part of the rows lack a size; the others show once, few, many or a class for expanded clones.

abundance: NA
v_gene: TRBV13
d_gene: NA
j_gene: TRBJ2-7
CDR3aa: CASSLGTPDEQYF
CDR3nt: TGTGCCAGCAGCTTAGGGACTCCCGACGAGCAGTACTTC

abundance: NA
v_gene: TRBV7-9
d_gene: TRBD2
j_gene: TRBJ2-5
CDR3aa: CASSLVASGGVKETQYF
CDR3nt: TGTGCCAGCAGCTTAGTGGCTAGCGGGGGGGTCAAGGAGACCCAGTACTTC

abundance: NA
v_gene: TRBV9
d_gene: NA
j_gene: TRBJ2-7
CDR3aa: CASSVDWYQREQYF
CDR3nt: TGTGCCAGCAGCGTAGATTGGTATCAGAGGGAGCAGTACTTC

abundance: NA
v_gene: TRBV6-6
d_gene: TRBD1
j_gene: TRBJ1-5
CDR3aa: CASTRQGSEQPQHF
CDR3nt: TGTGCCAGCACCCGACAGGGTTCGGAGCAGCCCCAGCATTTT

abundance: few
v_gene: TRBV20-1
d_gene: TRBD2
j_gene: TRBJ2-2
CDR3aa: CSVGGLSNTGELFF
CDR3nt: TGCAGCGTTGGGGGACTATCAAACACCGGGGAGCTGTTTTTT

abundance: few
v_gene: TRBV20-1
d_gene: NA
j_gene: TRBJ2-7
CDR3aa: CSAGPLIRGEQYF
CDR3nt: TGCAGTGCTGGGCCCTTGATTAGGGGGGAGCAGTACTTC

abundance: NA
v_gene: TRBV4-1
d_gene: TRBD1
j_gene: TRBJ1-5
CDR3aa: CASSDDRGDNQPQHF
CDR3nt: TGCGCCAGCAGTGACGACAGGGGCGACAATCAGCCCCAGCATTTT

abundance: NA
v_gene: TRBV15
d_gene: NA
j_gene: TRBJ1-2
CDR3aa: CAISREGRREKDGYTF
CDR3nt: TGTGCCATCAGCAGGGAAGGTCGGAGGGAGAAGGATGGCTACACCTTC

abundance: NA
v_gene: TRBV2
d_gene: TRBD1
j_gene: TRBJ2-1
CDR3aa: CASSYRTGDYNEQFF
CDR3nt: TGTGCCAGCAGCTATAGGACAGGGGACTACAATGAGCAGTTCTTC

abundance: NA
v_gene: TRBV28
d_gene: TRBD1
j_gene: TRBJ2-3
CDR3aa: CASSLPGTGIGDTQYF
CDR3nt: TGTGCCAGCAGTTTACCCGGGACAGGGATCGGAGATACGCAGTATTTT

abundance: NA
v_gene: TRBV29-1
d_gene: NA
j_gene: TRBJ1-2
CDR3aa: CSVEGGTTPRGDYDYTF
CDR3nt: TGCAGCGTTGAGGGCGGGACAACTCCTCGGGGGGACTATGACTACACCTTC

abundance: many
v_gene: TRBV6-5
d_gene: TRBD2
j_gene: TRBJ2-7
CDR3aa: CASRSGLAYEQYF
CDR3nt: TGTGCCAGCAGATCCGGACTAGCTTACGAGCAGTACTTC

abundance: many
v_gene: TRBV12-3/TRBV12-4
d_gene: NA
j_gene: TRBJ2-5
CDR3aa: CASSLSASGGETQYF
CDR3nt: TGTGCCAGCAGTTTATCGGCTTCCGGAGGGGAGACCCAGTACTTC

abundance: NA
v_gene: TRBV7-2
d_gene: NA
j_gene: TRBJ2-2
CDR3aa: CASSLTPGPGTGELFF
CDR3nt: TGCGCCAGCAGTCTTACACCGGGACCGGGCACCGGGGAGCTGTTTTTT

abundance: NA
v_gene: TRBV5-1
d_gene: NA
j_gene: TRBJ2-1
CDR3aa: CASSSSFGYNEQFF
CDR3nt: TGCGCCAGCAGCTCTAGTTTCGGCTACAATGAGCAGTTCTTC

abundance: NA
v_gene: TRBV4-2
d_gene: TRBD2
j_gene: TRBJ2-7
CDR3aa: CASSQDSWREGPDEQYF
CDR3nt: TGTGCCAGCAGCCAAGATTCATGGCGGGAGGGCCCAGACGAGCAGTACTTC

abundance: many
v_gene: TRBV3-1
d_gene: NA
j_gene: TRBJ2-7
CDR3aa: CASRAGGNYEQYF
CDR3nt: TGTGCGTCCCGAGCGGGTGGAAACTACGAGCAGTACTTC

abundance: few
v_gene: TRBV20-1
d_gene: NA
j_gene: TRBJ1-4
CDR3aa: CSAQGRNNEKLFF
CDR3nt: TGCAGTGCTCAAGGAAGGAATAATGAAAAACTGTTTTTT

abundance: NA
v_gene: TRBV29-1
d_gene: NA
j_gene: TRBJ1-6
CDR3aa: CSRGGRSNSPLHF
CDR3nt: TGCAGCCGGGGGGGGCGGTCCAATTCACCCCTCCACTTT

abundance: NA
v_gene: TRBV10-1
d_gene: NA
j_gene: TRBJ2-5
CDR3aa: CASSEVLAKETQYF
CDR3nt: TGCGCCAGCAGTGAGGTCCTAGCGAAAGAGACCCAGTACTTC

abundance: NA
v_gene: TRBV20-1
d_gene: NA
j_gene: TRBJ2-5
CDR3aa: CSALTGEQYF
CDR3nt: TGCAGTGCACTTACTGGAGAGCAGTACTTC

abundance: NA
v_gene: TRBV5-6
d_gene: NA
j_gene: TRBJ2-5
CDR3aa: CASSFISGGVETQYF
CDR3nt: TGTGCCAGCAGCTTCATCAGCGGCGGGGTGGAGACCCAGTACTTC

abundance: few
v_gene: TRBV12-3/TRBV12-4
d_gene: NA
j_gene: TRBJ2-5
CDR3aa: CASSSLTAPQETQYF
CDR3nt: TGTGCCAGCAGTTCCCTGACAGCTCCCCAAGAGACCCAGTACTTC

abundance: NA
v_gene: TRBV15
d_gene: NA
j_gene: TRBJ2-2
CDR3aa: CATSRDLGSGELFF
CDR3nt: TGTGCCACCAGCAGAGATCTAGGGTCCGGGGAGCTGTTTTTT

abundance: NA
v_gene: TRBV9
d_gene: NA
j_gene: TRBJ2-7
CDR3aa: CASSVGWGNEQYF
CDR3nt: TGTGCCAGCAGCGTAGGTTGGGGGAACGAGCAGTACTTC

abundance: few
v_gene: TRBV6-1
d_gene: NA
j_gene: TRBJ2-4
CDR3aa: CASSGGMNIAKNIQYF
CDR3nt: TGTGCCAGCAGTGGTGGGATGAACATAGCCAAAAACATTCAGTACTTC

abundance: NA
v_gene: TRBV29-1
d_gene: NA
j_gene: TRBJ1-1
CDR3aa: CSVYGQSEAFF
CDR3nt: TGCAGCGTTTATGGGCAATCTGAAGCTTTCTTT

abundance: few
v_gene: TRBV4-1
d_gene: NA
j_gene: TRBJ2-7
CDR3aa: CASSQEGGQIYEQYF
CDR3nt: TGCGCCAGCAGCCAAGAAGGAGGGCAGATCTACGAGCAGTACTTC

abundance: NA
v_gene: TRBV20-1
d_gene: NA
j_gene: TRBJ2-1
CDR3aa: CSARDMKRYNEQFF
CDR3nt: TGCAGTGCTAGAGATATGAAGAGGTACAATGAGCAGTTCTTC

abundance: few
v_gene: TRBV27
d_gene: TRBD1
j_gene: TRBJ1-5
CDR3aa: CASGTGKGQPQHF
CDR3nt: TGTGCCAGTGGGACAGGGAAGGGTCAGCCCCAGCATTTT

abundance: few
v_gene: TRBV6-6
d_gene: TRBD1
j_gene: TRBJ2-1
CDR3aa: CASSFLQGKWDEQFF
CDR3nt: TGTGCCAGCAGCTTCCTACAGGGGAAGTGGGATGAGCAGTTCTTC

abundance: few
v_gene: TRBV7-2
d_gene: NA
j_gene: TRBJ2-7
CDR3aa: CASSPLERAYEQYF
CDR3nt: TGTGCCAGCAGCCCCCTAGAGCGCGCCTACGAGCAGTACTTC

abundance: many
v_gene: TRBV5-1
d_gene: TRBD1
j_gene: TRBJ1-2
CDR3aa: CASSFWDSSSGYTF
CDR3nt: TGCGCCAGCAGCTTTTGGGACAGTTCGAGCGGCTACACCTTC

abundance: NA
v_gene: TRBV20-1
d_gene: TRBD2
j_gene: TRBJ2-1
CDR3aa: CSARGGLAGEVEQFF
CDR3nt: TGCAGTGCTAGAGGTGGACTAGCGGGGGAGGTTGAGCAGTTCTTC

abundance: NA
v_gene: TRBV5-1
d_gene: NA
j_gene: TRBJ1-1
CDR3aa: CASSLASAGRSEAFF
CDR3nt: TGCGCCAGCAGCTTGGCTTCTGCAGGGAGATCGGAAGCTTTCTTT

abundance: few
v_gene: TRBV11-2
d_gene: NA
j_gene: TRBJ2-5
CDR3aa: CASTHTGTRETQYF
CDR3nt: TGTGCCAGCACCCACACAGGGACCCGGGAGACCCAGTACTTC

abundance: NA
v_gene: TRBV6-4
d_gene: TRBD2
j_gene: TRBJ2-3
CDR3aa: CASSDRLGRAQYF
CDR3nt: TGTGCCAGCAGTGACCGCTTGGGGAGGGCGCAGTATTTT

abundance: few
v_gene: TRBV7-2
d_gene: NA
j_gene: TRBJ1-2
CDR3aa: CASSLSRQTYGYTF
CDR3nt: TGTGCCAGCAGCTTAAGTAGGCAGACCTATGGCTACACCTTC

abundance: NA
v_gene: TRBV9
d_gene: NA
j_gene: TRBJ1-2
CDR3aa: CASSANSFGYTF
CDR3nt: TGTGCCAGCAGCGCTAACTCGTTTGGCTACACCTTC

abundance: NA
v_gene: TRBV20-1
d_gene: TRBD2
j_gene: TRBJ2-1
CDR3aa: CSALILPGLYYNEQFF
CDR3nt: TGCAGTGCTCTAATCCTTCCGGGACTATACTACAATGAGCAGTTCTTC

abundance: NA
v_gene: TRBV2
d_gene: TRBD1
j_gene: TRBJ1-2
CDR3aa: CASTRTGDKGYTF
CDR3nt: TGTGCCAGCACCCGGACAGGGGACAAAGGCTACACCTTC

abundance: few
v_gene: TRBV6-6
d_gene: NA
j_gene: TRBJ1-4
CDR3aa: CASSYSTQINEKLFF
CDR3nt: TGTGCCAGCAGTTACTCGACACAGATTAATGAAAAACTGTTTTTT

abundance: NA
v_gene: TRBV4-1
d_gene: NA
j_gene: TRBJ2-3
CDR3aa: CASSQDQVASTDTQYF
CDR3nt: TGCGCCAGCAGCCAAGATCAGGTAGCTAGCACAGATACGCAGTATTTT

abundance: few
v_gene: TRBV9
d_gene: NA
j_gene: TRBJ2-3
CDR3aa: CASSALPETLDTQYF
CDR3nt: TGTGCCAGCAGCGCACTTCCAGAGACCCTAGATACGCAGTATTTT

abundance: few
v_gene: TRBV6-2/TRBV6-3
d_gene: TRBD2
j_gene: TRBJ2-7
CDR3aa: CASSYSWGLAFYEQYF
CDR3nt: TGTGCCAGCAGTTACAGTTGGGGACTAGCGTTTTACGAGCAGTACTTC

abundance: many
v_gene: TRBV12-3/TRBV12-4
d_gene: NA
j_gene: TRBJ1-1
CDR3aa: CASIRRAVMNTEAFF
CDR3nt: TGTGCCAGCATCCGTAGGGCGGTCATGAACACTGAAGCTTTCTTT

abundance: few
v_gene: TRBV20-1
d_gene: NA
j_gene: TRBJ2-3
CDR3aa: CSPTPPHTDTQYF
CDR3nt: TGCTCACCGACCCCGCCGCACACAGATACGCAGTATTTT

abundance: NA
v_gene: TRBV5-1
d_gene: NA
j_gene: TRBJ2-1
CDR3aa: CASSPGTSSCNEQFF
CDR3nt: TGCGCCAGCAGCCCCGGGACGAGCTCCTGCAATGAGCAGTTCTTC

abundance: many
v_gene: TRBV2
d_gene: TRBD1
j_gene: TRBJ2-5
CDR3aa: CASSGQGRETQYF
CDR3nt: TGTGCCAGCAGCGGACAGGGGCGAGAGACCCAGTACTTC

abundance: few
v_gene: TRBV20-1
d_gene: TRBD2
j_gene: TRBJ2-1
CDR3aa: CSARTSVSSYNEQFF
CDR3nt: TGCAGTGCTAGAACTAGCGTAAGCTCCTACAATGAGCAGTTCTTC

abundance: NA
v_gene: TRBV29-1
d_gene: NA
j_gene: TRBJ1-1
CDR3aa: CSVEGRGGNTEAFF
CDR3nt: TGCAGCGTTGAGGGCAGGGGCGGGAACACTGAAGCTTTCTTT

abundance: few
v_gene: TRBV20-1
d_gene: NA
j_gene: TRBJ2-1
CDR3aa: CSARSQGVSYNEQFF
CDR3nt: TGCAGTGCTAGGAGCCAGGGTGTAAGCTACAATGAGCAGTTCTTC

abundance: NA
v_gene: TRBV12-5
d_gene: NA
j_gene: TRBJ1-5
CDR3aa: CASGLDLGGPQHF
CDR3nt: TGTGCTAGTGGTTTGGACTTAGGGGGACCCCAGCATTTT

abundance: NA
v_gene: TRBV24-1
d_gene: NA
j_gene: TRBJ2-5
CDR3aa: CATSDSRGPGETQYF
CDR3nt: TGTGCCACCAGTGACTCCAGGGGACCGGGGGAGACCCAGTACTTC

abundance: few
v_gene: TRBV5-1
d_gene: TRBD1
j_gene: TRBJ1-4
CDR3aa: CASSLDRDLEKLFF
CDR3nt: TGCGCCAGCAGCTTAGACAGGGACCTCGAAAAACTGTTTTTT